This entry lists 32 T cell receptor beta chains sequenced from one sample in a study of blood T cell repertoires in COVID-19. Repertoires were generated with immunoSEQ multiplex PCR, while TCRdb's copy carries only in-frame clones and drops some. The sample shows approximately 230,000 clones, 86% of them seen only once. The sample taken for sequencing was PBMCs or T cells enriched from blood (not recorded which). These receptors all stem from a man between 18 and 29 years old who had recovered from COVID-19.

The V gene is TRBV14, the J gene TRBJ1-1; D call uncertain. The germline V gene has CDR1 SGHDN and CDR2 FVKESK. The CDR3 is made up of 11 amino acids. The V end was cut by 4 bases, the J end by 10 bases, with 10 bases between. The CDR3 nucleotides read TGTGCCAGCAGCCCGGATGCAGGAGCTTTCTTT. Protein: CASSPDAGAFF.

This clone has only one observation. The chain recombines TRBV12-3 or TRBV12-4 with TRBJ2-5; the D is unclear. The CDR3 is 13 residues long. V gave up 3 bases and J gave up 2 bases, with 7 bases separating them. CDR3 nucleotide sequence: TGTGCCAGCAGTTTGTCACAGCAAGAGACCCAGTACTTC. Its translation is CASSLSQQETQYF.

The chain carries TRBV30 and TRBJ1-2; 12 nucleotides agree with TRBD1. The CDR3 runs to 14 residues. Losses at the gene ends were 4 bases for V and 8 bases for J; bases not matched to a gene: 8. Per the germline V gene, CDR1 is GTSNPN and CDR2 is SVGIG (reference sequence). The CDR3 sequence: CAWTKGQGAEGYTF. The CDR3 DNA is TGTGCCTGGACTAAGGGACAGGGGGCAGAAGGCTACACCTTC.

The chain couples TRBV25-1 to TRBJ1-5, with unresolved D. Germline V CDR1 and CDR2: MGHDK, SYGVNS. This CDR3 is 14 amino acids long. The ends were cut back, 5 bases at V and 0 bases at J, with 8 bases in the middle. The CDR3 coding sequence is TGTGCCAGCAGTTCAGTATTTAGCAATCAGCCCCAGCATTTT. Translated: CASSSVFSNQPQHF. The full variable domain, completed using reference TRBV25-1 and TRBJ1-5, is EADIYQTPRYLVIGTGKKITLECSQTMGHDKMYWYQQDPGMELHLIHYSYGVNSTEKGDLSSESTVSRIRTEHFPLTLESARPSHTSQYLCASSSVFSNQPQHFGDGTRLSIL.

V is TRBV5-1 and J is TRBJ1-1, with 11 bases fitting TRBD1. Trimming at V came to 0 bases and at J to 0 bases, leaving 4 bases not matched to a gene. Germline loops: CDR1 SGHRS, CDR2 YFSETQ. The CDR3 loop spans 17 amino acids. The CDR3 sequence: CASSLGTGGGLNTEAFF. CDR3 nucleotides: TGCGCCAGCAGCTTGGGGACAGGGGGCGGGTTGAACACTGAAGCTTTCTTT.

The chain combines TRBV5-1 with TRBJ1-2; a possible D gene is TRBD1 (6 bases). The V end lost 2 bases, the J end lost 8 bases, and 10 bases lay between the germline ends. CDR3 length: 12 residues. Germline CDR1 is SGHRS and CDR2 is YFSETQ. The CDR3 region is CASSLQGVGYTF. CDR3 in DNA: TGCGCCAGCAGCTTACAGGGCGTGGGCTACACCTTC.

The chain links TRBV7-3 to TRBJ2-3, with TRBD1 as a possible D gene (5 bases). The V gene lost 4 bases and the J gene lost 10 bases, with 12 bases spanning the gap. Germline-derived CDR1 and CDR2 are SGHTA and FQGTGA. The CDR3 is 12 residues long. The CDR3 DNA sequence: TGTGCCAGCAGCTCGGCAGGGTCTGCGCAGTATTTT. Amino acid sequence: CASSSAGSAQYF.

This chain uses TRBV19 with TRBJ1-1, with TRBD1 identical over 10 bases. The germline V gene encodes CDR1 LNHDA and CDR2 SQIVND (reference sequence). The V and J ends lost 5 bases and 1 base, in that order; junction bases with no gene match: 4. This CDR3 region has 15 residues. This CDR3 is CASSPRQGANTEAFF. The CDR3 coding sequence is TGTGCCAGTAGTCCTAGACAGGGGGCGAACACTGAAGCTTTCTTT.

The V gene is TRBV11-3, the J gene TRBJ1-3; 8 positions match TRBD1. The CDR3 is 18 amino acids. Trimming cost V 6 bases and J 2 bases; bases outside gene matches: 15. CDR1 is SGHNT, CDR2 YENEEA, per germline. CDR3 sequence (DNA): TGTGCCAGCAGACCTAGGGGCGGGGCAGGGGGCCCTGGAAACACCATATATTTT. Protein: CASRPRGGAGGPGNTIYF.

CDR3 bases: TGTGCCAGCAGCTTGGGCGGGGTGGAGCAGTACTTC. Translation gives CASSLGGVEQYF. The V gene is TRBV7-2, the J gene TRBJ2-7, with D possibly being TRBD2 (6 bases). The CDR3 is made up of 12 amino acids. The ends were cut back, 3 bases at V and 7 bases at J, with 10 bases in the middle. CDR1 and CDR2 from the germline V gene are SGHTA and FQGNSA.

This clone appeared once. The rearrangement joins TRBV3-1 (or the pseudogene TRBV3-2) to TRBJ2-5, with 14 bases that match TRBD2. Unmatched junction bases numbered 2, after V lost 4 bases and J lost 1 base. This CDR3 has 16 amino acids. Germline V gene sequence: CDR1 LGHDT, CDR2 YNNKEL (reference sequence). The CDR3 is CASSPGLAGGQETQYF. The CDR3 DNA sequence: TGTGCCAGCAGCCCAGGACTAGCGGGGGGCCAAGAGACCCAGTACTTC.

The J gene is TRBJ1-1, the V gene TRBV19, with D maybe TRBD1 (5 bases). Germline V gene lookup returns CDR1 LNHDA and CDR2 SQIVND (reference sequence). Trimming shortened V by 3 bases and J by 11 bases, and 16 bases separated the two germline ends. The CDR3 runs to 13 residues. The CDR3 loop reads CASSISVGKGAFF. The CDR3 coding sequence is TGTGCCAGTAGTATTTCGGTGGGGAAGGGGGCTTTCTTT.

This chain joins TRBV5-4 and TRBJ2-7, with 10 bases fitting TRBD2. With V trimmed by 4 bases and J by 3 bases, 10 bases remained unmatched. CDR1 and CDR2 (germline): SGHNT, YYREEE (reference sequence). The CDR3 runs 16 residues. The CDR3 spells CASSMLLASGSYEQYF. The CDR3 DNA is TGTGCCAGCAGCATGCTCTTGGCTAGCGGGAGCTACGAGCAGTACTTC.

The chain links TRBV4-1 to TRBJ2-2; no firm D call. Trimming removed 1 base from V and 0 bases from J, with 12 bases in between. Germline CDR1 MGHRA, CDR2 YSYEKL. The CDR3 totals 17 residues. CDR3 bases: TGCGCCAGCAGCCAAGCCGTATGGGCAGCGAACACCGGGGAGCTGTTTTTT. Protein product: CASSQAVWAANTGELFF.

This chain connects TRBV11-2 to TRBJ2-7, with unresolved D. Germline-derived CDR1 and CDR2 are SGHAT and FQNNGV. The CDR3 totals 14 residues. The germline V and J ends were trimmed by 0 bases and 1 base, with 7 bases remaining between them. The CDR3 sequence is CASSLERKSYEQYF. The CDR3 DNA reads TGTGCCAGCAGCTTAGAGAGGAAATCCTACGAGCAGTACTTC.

This clone was seen repeatedly, ten times or more. The chain has TRBV7-8 and TRBJ1-6; 8 nucleotides line up with TRBD1. Germline V gene sequence: CDR1 SGHVS, CDR2 FQNEAQ. The J segment lost 7 bases and the V segment lost 3 bases, leaving 5 bases of the junction unmatched. This CDR3 has 15 residues. In DNA, the CDR3 is TGTGCCAGCAGCTTCGAGACAGGGGTCAATTCACCCCTCCACTTT. Amino acids: CASSFETGVNSPLHF.

V gene TRBV5-4 combines with J gene TRBJ2-3; TRBD1 might be the D (6 bases). V lost 4 bases to trimming and J lost 0 bases, with 21 bases between them. Germline V gene data show CDR1 as SGHNT and CDR2 as YYREEE (reference sequence). CDR3 length: 18 amino acids. This CDR3 reads CASSPGTYDLDSTDTQYF. The CDR3 DNA follows: TGTGCCAGCAGCCCCGGGACATACGATCTTGATAGCACAGATACGCAGTATTTT. Filled out from reference TRBV5-4 and TRBJ2-3, the complete variable domain reads ETGVTQSPTHLIKTRGQQVTLRCSSQSGHNTVSWYQQALGQGPQFIFQYYREEENGRGNFPPRFSGLQFPNYSSELNVNALELDDSALYLCASSPGTYDLDSTDTQYFGPGTRLTVL.

V and J are TRBV19 and TRBJ2-1; 12 positions match TRBD2. The CDR3 length is 16 residues. V shed 3 bases, J shed 7 bases, and the junction held 7 bases outside the gene matches. CDR1 and CDR2 (germline): LNHDA, SQIVND (reference sequence). The CDR3 is CASSMVTSGSTNEQFF. In DNA form, the CDR3 reads TGTGCCAGTAGTATGGTGACTAGCGGGAGTACAAATGAGCAGTTCTTC.

V usage is TRBV7-8 and J usage is TRBJ1-1; TRBD1 is a possible D gene (6 bases). Trimming removed 5 bases at V and 0 bases at J, with 13 bases between. CDR3 length: 15 residues. Germline V gene sequence: CDR1 SGHVS, CDR2 FQNEAQ. CDR3 in DNA: TGTGCCAGCAGCCATTGGACAGCAATGAACACTGAAGCTTTCTTT. It is translated as CASSHWTAMNTEAFF. The variable domain in full, completed from reference TRBV7-8 and TRBJ1-1, reads GAGVSQSPRYKVAKRGQDVALRCDPISGHVSLFWYQQALGQGPEFLTYFQNEAQLDKSGLPSDRFFAERPEGSVSTLKIQRTQQEDSAVYLCASSHWTAMNTEAFFGQGTRLTVV.

The gene calls are TRBV11-3 and TRBJ1-6; D is unresolved. This CDR3 is 15 amino acids long. Trimming left V 0 bases short and J 6 bases short, with 9 bases between. CDR1 and CDR2 from the germline V gene are SGHNT and YENEEA. In nucleotides, the CDR3 is TGTGCCAGCAGCTTAGATCCCGGGTCTAATTCACCCCTCCACTTT. Residues: CASSLDPGSNSPLHF.

The chain combines TRBV3-1 (or the pseudogene TRBV3-2) with TRBJ1-1; TRBD1 is a possible D gene (5 bases). This CDR3 contains 11 residues. V was cut by 2 bases and J by 7 bases, with 5 bases left in between. Germline V gene data show CDR1 as LGHDT and CDR2 as YNNKEL (reference sequence). CDR3 bases: TGTGCCAGCAGCCAAAGGGGTGAAGCTTTCTTT. Its translation: CASSQRGEAFF.

The rearrangement joins TRBV10-2 to TRBJ2-7; D ambiguous. Trimming removed 0 bases at V and 6 bases at J, with 9 bases between. The CDR3 sequence is 13 residues long. The germline V gene encodes CDR1 WSHSY and CDR2 SAAADI. The CDR3 loop reads CASSESERPEQYF. CDR3 in DNA: TGCGCCAGCAGTGAGTCGGAGAGGCCCGAGCAGTACTTC.

V is TRBV7-8 and J is TRBJ2-7; 10 bases are a match to TRBD2. V lost 5 bases to trimming and J lost 0 bases; unmatched junction nucleotides: 7. Germline CDR1 reads SGHVS; CDR2 reads FQNEAQ. This CDR3 is 16 amino acids long. The CDR3 region is CASSASLAGPSYEQYF. In nucleotides, the CDR3 is TGTGCCAGCAGCGCATCACTAGCGGGACCCTCCTACGAGCAGTACTTC. Based on the CDR3 plus reference TRBV7-8 and TRBJ2-7, the full variable domain is GAGVSQSPRYKVAKRGQDVALRCDPISGHVSLFWYQQALGQGPEFLTYFQNEAQLDKSGLPSDRFFAERPEGSVSTLKIQRTQQEDSAVYLCASSASLAGPSYEQYFGPGTRLTVT.

As for this clone: Other DNA sequences from this sample encode an identical CDR3 as well. V gene TRBV27 combines with J gene TRBJ2-7; the D gene is possibly TRBD2 (6 bases). Germline V gives CDR1 MNHEY, CDR2 SMNVEV (reference sequence). The V end was cut by 2 bases, the J end by 3 bases, with 8 bases between. This CDR3 spans 13 amino acids. CDR3 region: CASSLTSSYEQYF. CDR3 nucleotide sequence: TGTGCCAGCAGTTTAACTAGCAGCTACGAGCAGTACTTC.

V and J are TRBV13 and TRBJ1-1; TRBD1 matches at 9 bases. The CDR3 sequence is 14 residues long. V gave up 5 bases and J gave up 6 bases; unmatched junction bases: 7. The germline V gene has CDR1 PRHDT and CDR2 FYEKMQ (reference sequence). The CDR3 sequence: CASSLGTGYPEAFF. For the CDR3, the DNA is TGTGCCAGCAGCCTCGGGACAGGGTATCCTGAAGCTTTCTTT.

The chain has TRBV28 and TRBJ2-7, with D perhaps TRBD2 (5 bases). The germline V gene has CDR1 MDHEN and CDR2 SYDVKM. The CDR3 sequence is 14 residues long. V was trimmed by 10 bases and J by 5 bases, leaving 21 bases between them. The CDR3 spells CATRRLAVPHEQYF. The CDR3 bases are TGTGCCACCCGACGGCTAGCTGTCCCCCACGAGCAGTACTTC.

The chain uses TRBV6-6 and TRBJ2-5; the D is unclear. The CDR3 contains 15 residues. Germline CDR1 is MNHNY and CDR2 is SVGAGI (reference sequence). V was pared by 0 bases and J by 5 bases, with 13 bases between. In DNA, the CDR3 is TGTGCCAGCAGTTACTCGAGTCTCGATACGGAGACCCAGTACTTC. It translates to CASSYSSLDTETQYF.

The chain uses TRBV6-4 and TRBJ2-3; D remains unclear. Germline V lookup: CDR1 MRHNA, CDR2 SNTAGT. The length of the CDR3 is 15 residues. Trimming removed 3 bases at V and 3 bases at J, with 13 bases between. CDR3 sequence (DNA): TGTGCCAGCAGTGAGTTCCCCTCCCCTACAGATACGCAGTATTTT. Translation gives CASSEFPSPTDTQYF.

The rearrangement uses TRBV24-1 and TRBJ2-1, with a possible D match to TRBD1 (5 bases). V was pared by 12 bases and J by 0 bases, with 26 bases between. CDR3 length equals 18 residues. The germline V gene encodes CDR1 KGHDR and CDR2 SFDVKD. CDR3 in amino acids: CAPYDREYFRSSYNEQFF. In DNA form, the CDR3 reads TGTGCCCCTTACGACAGAGAGTATTTTCGGAGCTCCTACAATGAGCAGTTCTTC.

The gene calls are TRBV5-1 and TRBJ2-2; TRBD2 matches at 14 bases. The CDR3 spans 17 residues. Losses at the gene ends were 0 bases for V and 11 bases for J; bases not matched to a gene: 9. Germline V gene sequence: CDR1 SGHRS, CDR2 YFSETQ. The CDR3 coding sequence is TGCGCCAGCAGCTTGGTCCGTCCGGGACTAGCGGGAGACGAGCTGTTTTTT. It codes for CASSLVRPGLAGDELFF. The whole variable domain, filled in from reference TRBV5-1 and TRBJ2-2, reads KAGVTQTPRYLIKTRGQQVTLSCSPISGHRSVSWYQQTPGQGLQFLFEYFSETQRNKGNFPGRFSGRQFSNSRSEMNVSTLELGDSALYLCASSLVRPGLAGDELFFGEGSRLTVL.

The gene calls are TRBV30 and TRBJ2-5; 11 bases align to TRBD2. With 0 bases clipped from V and 2 bases from J, the junction kept 5 bases outside the gene matches. Germline V gene lookup returns CDR1 GTSNPN and CDR2 SVGIG (reference sequence). The CDR3 is 16 amino acids. CDR3: CAWSVGLAGIQETQYF. The CDR3 coding sequence is TGTGCCTGGAGTGTCGGACTAGCGGGTATACAAGAGACCCAGTACTTC.

The chain couples TRBV5-1 to TRBJ2-7, with D perhaps matching TRBD1 (6 bases). CDR1 and CDR2 (germline): SGHRS, YFSETQ. This CDR3 region has 16 residues. The V gene lost 4 bases and the J gene lost 2 bases, with 19 bases spanning the gap. Here the CDR3 DNA reads TGCGCCAGCAGCGCACAACCCGACAGGCCTACCTACGAGCAGTACTTC. This codes for CASSAQPDRPTYEQYF. The variable domain in full, with the rest retrieved from reference TRBV5-1 and TRBJ2-7, is KAGVTQTPRYLIKTRGQQVTLSCSPISGHRSVSWYQQTPGQGLQFLFEYFSETQRNKGNFPGRFSGRQFSNSRSEMNVSTLELGDSALYLCASSAQPDRPTYEQYFGPGTRLTVT.